The 17 T cell receptor beta chains reported below all come from one sample, sequenced in a study of blood T cell repertoires in COVID-19. Repertoires were generated with immunoSEQ multiplex PCR, while TCRdb's copy carries only in-frame clones and drops some. The sample lists around 180,000 clones, less than 90% seen once, with less than 25% in the top ten. The sample comprised peripheral blood. The receptors shown here come from a man in his 70s with active or convalescent COVID-19.

Only a few counts were recorded for this clone. V is TRBV6-2 or TRBV6-3 and J is TRBJ2-1, with TRBD2 identical over 15 bases. V dropped 0 bases and J dropped 4; count of bases not matched to a gene: 4. Germline CDR1 is MNHEY and CDR2 is SVGEGT. The CDR3 sequence is 18 residues long. The CDR3 protein is CASSYSGTSGGRYNEQFF. As DNA, the CDR3 is TGTGCCAGCAGTTACTCCGGGACTAGCGGGGGGAGGTACAATGAGCAGTTCTTC.

The CDR3 DNA sequence: TGTGCCAGCAAAAAGAGAGCTAACTATGGCTACACCTTC. The encoded protein is CASKKRANYGYTF. The chain links TRBV21-1 to TRBJ1-2. TRBV21-1 is a documented pseudogene. The CDR3 consists of 13 residues.

This sequence joins TRBV6-5 and TRBJ1-1; TRBD1 matches at 7 bases. The CDR3 has 14 amino acids. The germline gives CDR1 MNHEY, CDR2 SVGAGI. Unmatched junction bases numbered 4, after V lost 5 bases and J lost 1 base. The CDR3 DNA follows: TGTGCCAGCAGTAGACGACAGGGGAACACTGAAGCTTTCTTT. It is translated as CASSRRQGNTEAFF.

The V call is TRBV27, the J call TRBJ2-6, with D perhaps matching TRBD2 (5 bases). CDR1 and CDR2 from the germline V gene are MNHEY and SMNVEV (reference sequence). CDR3 length: 17 residues. V was clipped by 1 base and J by 0 bases, with 10 bases between them. The DNA for the CDR3 is TGTGCCAGCAGTTTATTGGGTCGGGGCTCTGGGGCCAACGTCCTGACTTTC. Encoded protein: CASSLLGRGSGANVLTF.

The chain recombines TRBV9 with TRBJ1-4; TRBD1 matches 10 bases. CDR3 length: 16 amino acids. The germline CDR1 and CDR2 sequences are SGDLS and YYNGEE. V lost 4 bases and J lost 0; bases outside the gene matches: 3. CDR3 loop: CASSPGQGATNEKLFF. DNA of the CDR3: TGTGCCAGCAGCCCAGGACAGGGGGCAACTAATGAAAAACTGTTTTTT.

This clone was picked up one time. This rearrangement joins TRBV19 to TRBJ1-1, with a tentative D call TRBD1 (6 bases). The CDR3 runs 15 residues. Germline values: CDR1 LNHDA, CDR2 SQIVND (reference sequence). V was cut by 5 bases and J by 1 base, with 14 bases left in between. The CDR3 reads CASSVNRVTNTEAFF. The CDR3 bases are TGTGCCAGTAGTGTGAACAGGGTAACGAACACTGAAGCTTTCTTT.

The V gene is TRBV5-1, the J gene TRBJ1-6, with unresolved D. The V and J ends lost 0 bases and 6 bases respectively, with 7 bases between them. CDR3 length: 14 residues. Germline-derived CDR1 and CDR2 are SGHRS and YFSETQ. The CDR3 DNA follows: TGCGCCAGCAGCTTGGTGACTATTAATTCACCCCTCCACTTT. It yields the protein CASSLVTINSPLHF.

This clone was seen just once. The chain links TRBV28 to TRBJ1-2; D unclear. There are 15 residues in the CDR3. CDR1 and CDR2 from the germline V gene are MDHEN and SYDVKM. V was pared by 4 bases and J by 2 bases, with 14 bases between. The CDR3 nucleotides read TGTGCCAGCAGTTCCCCCGGAGGACCCAACTATGGCTACACCTTC. Encoded protein: CASSSPGGPNYGYTF.

This clone was counted only a few times. The chain uses TRBV6-5 and TRBJ1-5; TRBD1 matches 8 bases. V dropped 6 bases and J dropped 2; count of bases not matched to a gene: 6. The germline CDR1 and CDR2 sequences are MNHEY and SVGAGI. CDR3 length equals 15 residues. In nucleotides, the CDR3 is TGTGCCAGCAGCGGACAGGGAGGCGGCAATCAGCCCCAGCATTTT. Its protein product is CASSGQGGGNQPQHF.

This chain links TRBV7-9 with TRBJ2-3; 8 bases line up with TRBD2. In germline, CDR1 is SEHNR, CDR2 FQNEAQ (reference sequence). The CDR3 is made up of 19 amino acids. V shed 2 bases and J 1 base; nucleotides not matched to a gene: 14. For the CDR3, the DNA is TGTGCCAGCAGCTTACGGAGGGTAGCGGGGCTCCCTCGCACAGATACGCAGTATTTT. It yields the protein CASSLRRVAGLPRTDTQYF.

In DNA form, the CDR3 reads TGTGCCAGCAGTCCAGACATCTCACCCCTCCACTTT. It codes for CASSPDISPLHF. J is TRBJ1-6 and V is TRBV6-6; D ambiguous. Per germline, CDR1 MNHNY and CDR2 SVGAGI (reference sequence). The CDR3 spans 12 residues. Trimming took 5 bases from V and 10 from J, leaving 9 bases between them.

The chain has TRBV5-1 and TRBJ1-1; a weak D match, TRBD1 (5 bases). V lost 4 bases and J lost 3, with 19 bases in between. The CDR3 is 16 residues long. Germline-derived CDR1 and CDR2 are SGHRS and YFSETQ. The CDR3 bases are TGCGCCAGCAGCACTCACCAGGGCTTCAAGGACACTGAAGCTTTCTTT. Translation: CASSTHQGFKDTEAFF.

The rearrangement joins TRBV9 to TRBJ1-2; TRBD1 matches 8 bases. The length of the CDR3 is 13 residues. Trimming removed 4 bases from V and 5 bases from J; junction bases left unmatched: 4. Germline V gives CDR1 SGDLS, CDR2 YYNGEE. CDR3 coding DNA: TGTGCCAGCAGCCAGGGGGCGCGATATGGCTACACCTTC. This sequence encodes CASSQGARYGYTF.

The chain links TRBV27 to TRBJ1-1; no firm D call. In germline, CDR1 is MNHEY, CDR2 SMNVEV (reference sequence). The CDR3 has 13 residues. Deletions cut 3 bases from V and 2 bases from J, with 7 bases between. CDR3 DNA sequence: TGTGCCAGCAGTTTGCAGACTAACACTGAAGCTTTCTTT. The encoded protein is CASSLQTNTEAFF.

This chain joins TRBV12-3 or TRBV12-4 and TRBJ1-1, with a possible D match to TRBD1 (5 bases). The CDR3 spans 11 residues. Trimming pared 6 bases from V and 8 bases from J, leaving 10 bases between. Here the CDR3 DNA reads TGTGCCAGCAGGACTCCAGGGGAAGCTTTCTTT. It yields the protein CASRTPGEAFF.

The CDR3 sequence: CASRLAGAAEKLFF. CDR3 coding DNA: TGTGCCAGCAGGCTAGCGGGGGCCGCGGAAAAACTGTTTTTT. This chain joins TRBV5-6 and TRBJ1-4, with D perhaps matching TRBD1 (6 bases). The V end was cut by 5 bases, the J end by 8 bases, with 16 bases between. Per the germline V gene, CDR1 is SGHDT and CDR2 is YYEEEE. The length of the CDR3 is 14 residues.

The sample holds one count of this clone. The chain recombines TRBV27 with TRBJ1-6; D is uncertain. This CDR3 region has 13 residues. The V end was cut by 9 bases, the J end by 4 bases, with 10 bases between. Germline values: CDR1 MNHEY, CDR2 SMNVEV (reference sequence). The DNA for the CDR3 is TGTGCCAGTATGGCCAATTATAATTCACCCCTCCACTTT. Protein sequence: CASMANYNSPLHF.